This T cell receptor (beta chain) emerged from a study of vaccination and CD4 T cells after COVID-19. The wider study: Six men and four women formed the convalescents, two being Hispanic. The peptides that stimulated the cells were overlapping spike peptides from SARS-CoV-2, HCoV-NL63, HCoV-OC43 and HCoV-229E. Cultures designated as controls were supplied with a CEFX pool, an HIV-1 Nef pool, or no peptide.

This clonotype ranks as medium-sized (0.01 to 0.1%). What it recognizes is unknown. Treatment reported: roughly 10-day PBMC culture with coronavirus spike peptide pools or control peptides (ViraFEST assay). The Oncomine TCR Beta short-read assay generated sequence data from the DNA of cultured CD4+ T cells. TCRdb ran MiXCR on the PCR reads and lists one entry per CDR3 protein. The sample has 6,000 to 9,000 distinct CDR3 sequences; approximately 24% are singletons. Germline CDR1 is MNHEY and CDR2 is SMNVEV (reference sequence). The CDR3 is made up of 15 amino acids. Trimming removed 5 bases from V and 4 bases from J; junction bases left unmatched: 9.

This chain connects TRBV27 to TRBJ2-5; 8 bases agree with TRBD1. The source of this sequence is a human donor who had recovered from COVID-19. The specimen comprised CD4+ T cells from blood, cultured in vitro, sampled after SARS-CoV-2 vaccination. The CDR3 is CASSTWDRWGETQYF. Written as DNA, the CDR3 is TGTGCCAGCAGTACCTGGGACAGGTGGGGAGAGACCCAGTACTTC.